A selection of T cell receptor beta chains follows, all from one sample in a study of cytomegalovirus exposure and HLA in healthy donors. Sequenced by immunoSEQ multiplex PCR; TCRdb stores in-frame clones only, minus some. The sample lists about 65,000 clones; about 94% were seen once. Sequenced sample: PBMCs. All receptors derive from a man aged 18 to 30 in good health and CMV-seropositive. Each CDR3 is given with its conserved first and last residue. The order of the fields is V gene, J gene, clone size, D gene, CDR3 protein, CDR3 DNA. The D gene is left open where the match is weak. Clone size is not always given. Where it is, it says once, few, many or a class for expanded clones.

TRBV28,TRBJ2-1,-,-,CASSSLTATHYNEQFF,TGTGCCAGCAGTTCCCTGACAGCAACGCATTACAATGAGCAGTTCTTC
TRBV7-6,TRBJ2-7,-,TRBD2,CASSLTDSAGSGDYYEQYF,TGTGCCAGCAGCTTAACGGATTCGGCGGGTAGCGGGGATTACTACGAGCAGTACTTC
TRBV7-9,TRBJ2-5,-,TRBD2,CASSPARLAGGETQYF,TGTGCCAGCAGCCCGGCGCGACTAGCGGGAGGAGAGACCCAGTACTTC
TRBV30,TRBJ2-5,-,TRBD1,CAWRTGGGETQYF,TGTGCCTGGAGGACAGGGGGGGGAGAGACCCAGTACTTC
TRBV6-1,TRBJ1-5,-,-,CASSERENQPQHF,TGTGCCAGCAGTGAAAGGGAGAATCAGCCCCAGCATTTT
TRBV7-9,TRBJ2-3,-,TRBD2,CASSAGGDTQYF,TGTGCCAGCAGCGCGGGGGGAGATACGCAGTATTTT
TRBV25-1,TRBJ1-2,-,-,CASRGRTGKDYGYTF,TGTGCCAGCAGAGGTCGAACAGGAAAAGATTATGGCTACACCTTC
TRBV4-1,TRBJ2-7,-,TRBD1,CASSQVDLLGTGGYEQYF,TGCGCCAGCAGCCAAGTGGACCTGCTAGGGACAGGGGGCTACGAGCAGTACTTC
TRBV11-2,TRBJ2-7,-,TRBD2,CASSSIISAGEYF,TGTGCCAGCAGCTCTATCATATCGGCGGGGGAGTACTTC
TRBV5-6,TRBJ1-1,-,TRBD1,CASSLAQDRGAFF,TGTGCCAGCAGCTTGGCCCAGGACAGGGGTGCTTTCTTT
TRBV7-2,TRBJ2-5,-,TRBD2,CASSFAGDSGETQYF,TGTGCCAGCAGCTTTGCGGGAGACTCAGGGGAGACCCAGTACTTC
TRBV19,TRBJ2-1,-,-,CASSITRTSGQFF,TGTGCCAGTAGTATCACTAGGACCTCGGGGCAGTTCTTC
TRBV19,TRBJ1-3,-,-,CASKEDFSGNTIYF,TGTGCCAGTAAGGAGGATTTCTCTGGAAACACCATATATTTT
TRBV11-2,TRBJ2-2,-,-,CASSFHRSNTGELFF,TGTGCCAGCAGCTTTCACAGATCGAACACCGGGGAGCTGTTTTTT
TRBV29-1,TRBJ2-1,-,TRBD2,CSVEEGLAGVYGYNEQFF,TGCAGCGTTGAGGAGGGACTAGCGGGAGTTTATGGGTACAATGAGCAGTTCTTC
TRBV5-6,TRBJ2-5,-,TRBD2,CASSSHTGTSRETQYF,TGTGCCAGCAGCTCGCACACCGGGACTAGCAGAGAGACCCAGTACTTC
TRBV7-9,TRBJ2-7,-,TRBD1,CASSLFDRDGEQYF,TGTGCCAGCAGCTTATTTGACAGGGACGGCGAGCAGTACTTC
TRBV28,TRBJ2-5,-,-,CASSSETQYF,TGTGCCAGCAGCTCAGAGACCCAGTACTTC
TRBV7-9,TRBJ2-1,-,-,CASSSLTTRNEQFF,TGTGCCAGCAGCTCGCTTACTACACGCAATGAGCAGTTCTTC
TRBV2,TRBJ1-5,-,-,CASSSTGVLNQPQHF,TGTGCCAGCAGTTCTACAGGAGTACTCAATCAGCCCCAGCATTTT
TRBV7-3,TRBJ2-6,-,-,CASRPDISGANVLTF,TGTGCCAGCAGGCCCGACATCTCTGGGGCCAACGTCCTGACTTTC
TRBV7-6,TRBJ2-3,-,TRBD2,CASSAEARLAGGGGTDTQYF,TGTGCCAGCAGCGCGGAGGCCAGACTAGCGGGAGGAGGAGGCACAGATACGCAGTATTTT
TRBV18,TRBJ2-3,once,TRBD2,CASSPLGGGTDTQYF,TGTGCCAGCTCACCACTCGGGGGGGGAACAGATACGCAGTATTTT
TRBV4-3,TRBJ2-3,-,-,CASSQGATDTQYF,TGCGCCAGCAGCCAAGGAGCCACAGATACGCAGTATTTT
TRBV18,TRBJ2-5,-,TRBD1,CASSPLTGTGVQETQYF,TGTGCCAGCTCACCCTTAACCGGGACAGGGGTCCAAGAGACCCAGTACTTC
TRBV4-1,TRBJ2-2,-,TRBD2,CASSQPRLAGAATGELFF,TGCGCCAGCAGCCAACCAAGACTAGCGGGAGCGGCCACCGGGGAGCTGTTTTTT
TRBV7-9,TRBJ1-2,-,-,CASSEQGDGYTF,TGTGCCAGCAGCGAACAGGGTGATGGCTACACCTTC
TRBV30,TRBJ2-4,-,TRBD2,CAWSGEGTAKNIQYF,TGTGCCTGGAGTGGGGAGGGGACAGCCAAAAACATTCAGTACTTC
TRBV2,TRBJ2-5,-,-,CASSAQLETQYF,TGTGCCAGCAGTGCGCAGTTAGAGACCCAGTACTTC
TRBV29-1,TRBJ2-1,-,TRBD2,CSHQRLAEAYNEQFF,TGCAGCCACCAGAGACTAGCGGAGGCCTACAATGAGCAGTTCTTC
TRBV7-9,TRBJ2-2,-,-,CASSLLLRPKDGGGELFF,TGTGCCAGCAGCTTACTGCTGCGCCCGAAGGACGGGGGCGGGGAGCTGTTTTTT
TRBV7-9,TRBJ2-1,-,-,CASSLPGSVNEQFF,TGTGCCAGCAGCTTACCCGGGTCTGTCAATGAGCAGTTCTTC
TRBV15,TRBJ1-2,-,-,CATSRGFEEVGGYTF,TGTGCCACCAGCAGAGGGTTTGAGGAGGTGGGAGGCTACACCTTC
TRBV6-1,TRBJ2-7,few,TRBD1,CASSALPGTGSYEQYF,TGTGCCAGCAGTGCCCTACCCGGGACAGGGTCCTACGAGCAGTACTTC
TRBV7-7,TRBJ1-1,-,TRBD1,CASSELRDRPNTEAFF,TGTGCTAGCAGCGAACTCCGGGACAGACCGAACACTGAAGCTTTCTTT
TRBV19,TRBJ2-7,-,TRBD1,CASSRQGASYEQYF,TGTGCCAGTAGTCGGCAGGGGGCCTCCTACGAGCAGTACTTC
TRBV6-6,TRBJ2-1,once,TRBD2,CASSYRLAVDNEQFF,TGTGCCAGCAGTTACAGGCTAGCGGTCGACAATGAGCAGTTCTTC